A selection of T cell receptor beta chains follows, all from one sample in a study of blood T cell repertoires in COVID-19. The data were produced by immunoSEQ multiplex PCR, yet TCRdb's version contains in-frame clones alone and is incomplete. The sample holds roughly 350,000 clones; 75% to 90% are singletons and the top ten take just under 6.5%. Sequencing input: peripheral blood. The source is a woman aged 50 to 60 with COVID-19, enrolled during active disease. Each CDR3 is given with its conserved first and last residue. Each record gives: clone size, D gene, J gene, V gene, CDR3 DNA, CDR3 protein. D genes are given only for firm matches. The size field is filled for only some rows; it gives once, few, many or a size class.

size: .
D: TRBD2
J: TRBJ2-7
V: TRBV7-6
DNA: TGTGCCAGCAGCTTCGGTTTCGGGGGGGGAGTAAGCTCCTACGAGCAGTACTTC
CDR3: CASSFGFGGGVSSYEQYF

size: .
D: .
J: TRBJ2-7
V: TRBV11-2
DNA: TGTGCCAGCAGCTTAGACAGTACCGTCTACGAGCAGTACTTC
CDR3: CASSLDSTVYEQYF

size: .
D: .
J: TRBJ2-2
V: TRBV6-2/TRBV6-3
DNA: TGTGCCAGCAGTTACCTCAGGGGCCGGATTACCGGGGAGCTGTTTTTT
CDR3: CASSYLRGRITGELFF

size: .
D: .
J: TRBJ1-2
V: TRBV30
DNA: TGTGCCTGGAGTTCGAACCAGTACGGCTACACCTTC
CDR3: CAWSSNQYGYTF

size: once
D: .
J: TRBJ1-1
V: TRBV14
DNA: TGTGCCAGCAGCCAAGAGTGGAGGGAAAATGAAGCTTTCTTT
CDR3: CASSQEWRENEAFF

size: .
D: TRBD1
J: TRBJ2-3
V: TRBV5-1
DNA: TGCGCCAGCAGCTTGAGGGGGCTCGACACAGATACGCAGTATTTT
CDR3: CASSLRGLDTDTQYF

size: .
D: .
J: TRBJ1-4
V: TRBV11-2
DNA: TGTGCCAGCAGCGGCCAGGTTGGGGAAAAACTGTTTTTT
CDR3: CASSGQVGEKLFF

size: .
D: TRBD2
J: TRBJ2-5
V: TRBV3-1/TRBV3-2
DNA: TGTGCCAGCCTGACTAGCGGAGGGGGAGAGACCCAGTACTTC
CDR3: CASLTSGGGETQYF

size: .
D: TRBD1
J: TRBJ1-2
V: TRBV29-1
DNA: TGCAGCGTCAGTCCCGGGACAGGGAACTATGGCTACACCTTC
CDR3: CSVSPGTGNYGYTF

size: .
D: TRBD2
J: TRBJ2-7
V: TRBV5-6
DNA: TGTGCCAGCAGCTATTGGACTAGCGGGACTATCTACGAGCAGTACTTC
CDR3: CASSYWTSGTIYEQYF

size: .
D: TRBD2
J: TRBJ2-7
V: TRBV2
DNA: TGTGCCAGCAGCCGCGGGACTACACGCAACGAGCAGTACTTC
CDR3: CASSRGTTRNEQYF

size: few
D: .
J: TRBJ2-1
V: TRBV10-1
DNA: TGCGCCAGCAGATCAGCGTCCTACAATGAGCAGTTCTTC
CDR3: CASRSASYNEQFF

size: .
D: .
J: TRBJ2-1
V: TRBV6-5
DNA: TGTGCCAGCAGTTACGGCAGGGGAACCTACAATGAGCAGTTCTTC
CDR3: CASSYGRGTYNEQFF

size: once
D: TRBD2
J: TRBJ2-1
V: TRBV4-1
DNA: TGCGCCAGCAGCCAAGATCGGACTAGCGGGAGTTTGTACAATGAGCAGTTCTTC
CDR3: CASSQDRTSGSLYNEQFF

size: .
D: .
J: TRBJ1-2
V: TRBV6-6
DNA: TGTGCCAGCAGTTACGATAGTTCTTTCCCAAACTATGGCTACACCTTC
CDR3: CASSYDSSFPNYGYTF

size: .
D: TRBD1
J: TRBJ2-7
V: TRBV6-5
DNA: TGTGCCAGCAGCCGACAGGGGCCCTCCTCCTACGAGCAGTACTTC
CDR3: CASSRQGPSSYEQYF

size: .
D: .
J: TRBJ2-4
V: TRBV30
DNA: TGTGCCTGGAGCGGACAGGAGGGAAACATTCAGTACTTC
CDR3: CAWSGQEGNIQYF

size: many
D: .
J: TRBJ2-1
V: TRBV19
DNA: TGTGCCAGTAGTATATCAGGGTGGGGGCAGAATGAGCAGTTCTTC
CDR3: CASSISGWGQNEQFF

size: .
D: .
J: TRBJ1-1
V: TRBV10-3
DNA: TGTGCCATCAGTGAGTCGACTCAGGGGACCACACCTGAAGCTTTCTTT
CDR3: CAISESTQGTTPEAFF

size: few
D: .
J: TRBJ1-4
V: TRBV7-3
DNA: TGTGCCAGCAGCGGGGCCCTAACTAATGAAAAACTGTTTTTT
CDR3: CASSGALTNEKLFF

size: .
D: .
J: TRBJ2-7
V: TRBV5-6
DNA: TGTGCCAGCAGCTTGGTCGGACACCAGGGGTTTGAGCAGTACTTC
CDR3: CASSLVGHQGFEQYF

size: .
D: TRBD2
J: TRBJ2-2
V: TRBV15
DNA: TGTGCCACCAGCAGAGTCGCCGGGACTAGCGGGAGGGAATCCAGAACCGGGGAGCTGTTTTTT
CDR3: CATSRVAGTSGRESRTGELFF

size: few
D: .
J: TRBJ2-2
V: TRBV29-1
DNA: TGCAGCGTTCAAAAAGGGACCTCGAGGGACAGGGAGCTGTTTTTT
CDR3: CSVQKGTSRDRELFF

size: .
D: TRBD2
J: TRBJ2-3
V: TRBV30
DNA: TGTGCCTGGAGGGGACTAGCGGGAACAGATACGCAGTATTTT
CDR3: CAWRGLAGTDTQYF

size: .
D: TRBD2
J: TRBJ2-3
V: TRBV24-1
DNA: TGTGCCACCAGTGACCCACTAGCGGGGCCCACAGATACGCAGTATTTT
CDR3: CATSDPLAGPTDTQYF

size: .
D: .
J: TRBJ1-2
V: TRBV6-5
DNA: TGTGCCAGCAGTTACGCCCGGGGTTTTAACTATGGCTACACCTTC
CDR3: CASSYARGFNYGYTF

size: .
D: .
J: TRBJ1-1
V: TRBV14
DNA: TGTGCCAGCAGCAAAAACAGGCTCTGGGACACTGAAGCTTTCTTT
CDR3: CASSKNRLWDTEAFF

size: .
D: TRBD2
J: TRBJ2-7
V: TRBV10-3
DNA: TGTGCCATCAGTGAGAGGACTAGCGGCGAGCAGTACTTC
CDR3: CAISERTSGEQYF

size: .
D: TRBD1
J: TRBJ1-5
V: TRBV10-1
DNA: TGCGCCAGCAGTGCGGACAGGGGAAACAATCAGCCCCAGCATTTT
CDR3: CASSADRGNNQPQHF

size: .
D: .
J: TRBJ1-2
V: TRBV7-9
DNA: TGTGCCAGCAGTATAGGGGTTGCTAACTATGGCTACACCTTC
CDR3: CASSIGVANYGYTF

size: .
D: TRBD1
J: TRBJ1-1
V: TRBV5-1
DNA: TGCGCCAGCAGCCCAATGGGGGGACAGGGCAGTTTAAGAGGTGAAGCTTTCTTT
CDR3: CASSPMGGQGSLRGEAFF

size: .
D: TRBD2
J: TRBJ2-3
V: TRBV5-1
DNA: TGCGCCAGCAGCTTGTTGAGCGGGAGCCCAGATACGCAGTATTTT
CDR3: CASSLLSGSPDTQYF

size: few
D: TRBD1
J: TRBJ2-7
V: TRBV10-3
DNA: TGTGCCATCAGTGGGGGCAGGGGGCGGAACGAGCAGTACTTC
CDR3: CAISGGRGRNEQYF

size: .
D: TRBD1
J: TRBJ1-1
V: TRBV18
DNA: TGTGCCAGCTCCTTTAGACAGGGCGAGGGGGAAGCTTTCTTT
CDR3: CASSFRQGEGEAFF

size: .
D: TRBD1
J: TRBJ1-5
V: TRBV4-1
DNA: TGCGCCAGCAGCCAAGGGCCGGGACAGGGAAATCAGCCCCAGCATTTT
CDR3: CASSQGPGQGNQPQHF

size: .
D: TRBD1
J: TRBJ1-5
V: TRBV2
DNA: TGTGCCAGCAGTATTACAGGGGGGAATCAGCCCCAGCATTTT
CDR3: CASSITGGNQPQHF

size: .
D: .
J: TRBJ1-1
V: TRBV18
DNA: TGTGCCAGCTCACTCCTAACTGACACTGAAGCTTTCTTT
CDR3: CASSLLTDTEAFF

size: .
D: TRBD1
J: TRBJ1-1
V: TRBV10-3
DNA: TGTGCCATCAGTGAGCCCCCCAGGGGGGACTTCTTT
CDR3: CAISEPPRGDFF

size: .
D: .
J: TRBJ1-5
V: TRBV30
DNA: TGTGCCTGGAGTGTTAGTTATAGCAATCAGCCCCAGCATTTT
CDR3: CAWSVSYSNQPQHF

size: .
D: TRBD2
J: TRBJ2-7
V: TRBV5-4
DNA: TGTGCCAGCGGCAGGGCTAGCGGGAACTACGAGCAGTACTTC
CDR3: CASGRASGNYEQYF

size: .
D: .
J: TRBJ2-7
V: TRBV6-4
DNA: TGTGCCAGCCCAAGGGGCTTCCCCTCCTACGAGCAGTACTTC
CDR3: CASPRGFPSYEQYF

size: .
D: TRBD1
J: TRBJ2-7
V: TRBV15
DNA: TGTGCCACCAGCAGAAGGGACAGGGCAGTATACGAGCAGTACTTC
CDR3: CATSRRDRAVYEQYF

size: .
D: TRBD2
J: TRBJ2-3
V: TRBV5-1
DNA: TGCGCCAGCAGCTTCCGAGCGGGGGGCACAGATACGCAGTATTTT
CDR3: CASSFRAGGTDTQYF

size: .
D: TRBD1
J: TRBJ2-3
V: TRBV9
DNA: TGTGCCAGCAGCGTAGGGACAGGGATGCCAGATACGCAGTATTTT
CDR3: CASSVGTGMPDTQYF

size: once
D: TRBD1
J: TRBJ1-1
V: TRBV10-3
DNA: TGTGCCATCAGTGTCCTCGGACAGGGGAACACTGAAGCTTTCTTT
CDR3: CAISVLGQGNTEAFF

size: .
D: .
J: TRBJ2-7
V: TRBV6-5
DNA: TGTGCCAGCAGACAGACTAGAAAGGGAAACTACGAGCAGTACTTC
CDR3: CASRQTRKGNYEQYF

size: .
D: .
J: TRBJ1-1
V: TRBV7-9
DNA: TGTGCCAGCAGCGACACAGGGAACACTGAAGCTTTCTTT
CDR3: CASSDTGNTEAFF

size: once
D: .
J: TRBJ2-5
V: TRBV18
DNA: TGTGCCAGCTCACCACTCATTACTAAAGAGACCCAGTACTTC
CDR3: CASSPLITKETQYF

size: .
D: TRBD2
J: TRBJ2-1
V: TRBV13
DNA: TGTGCCAGCAGCCAACGATTTAGCGGGACCTACAATGAGCAGTTCTTC
CDR3: CASSQRFSGTYNEQFF

size: .
D: TRBD1
J: TRBJ1-1
V: TRBV29-1
DNA: TGCAGCGTAGGCCGACAGGGGCTCGCCGCTTTCTTT
CDR3: CSVGRQGLAAFF

size: .
D: TRBD2
J: TRBJ2-6
V: TRBV19
DNA: TGTGCCAGTAGTATCGGGGGGATCTCTGGGGCCAACGTCCTGACTTTC
CDR3: CASSIGGISGANVLTF

size: .
D: .
J: TRBJ1-5
V: TRBV27
DNA: TGTGCCAGCAGTTTAAAGGGGTTATGGCAGCCCCAGCATTTT
CDR3: CASSLKGLWQPQHF

size: once
D: .
J: TRBJ2-5
V: TRBV5-4
DNA: TGTGCCAGCAGCCGGGACTTACAAGAGACCCAGTACTTC
CDR3: CASSRDLQETQYF

size: .
D: TRBD1
J: TRBJ1-2
V: TRBV6-1
DNA: TGTGCCAGCAGTGCCGCAAGTACCGGGACAGGGTATGGCTACACCTTC
CDR3: CASSAASTGTGYGYTF

size: many
D: TRBD1
J: TRBJ1-4
V: TRBV6-2/TRBV6-3
DNA: TGTGCCAGCAGTTACTCGATTGGGACAGGGCTGTTTTTT
CDR3: CASSYSIGTGLFF

size: .
D: TRBD2
J: TRBJ2-7
V: TRBV19
DNA: TGTGCCAGTAGTCTAACCTTCCCTAAGCGGGGGGTCGGTGACGAGCAGTACTTC
CDR3: CASSLTFPKRGVGDEQYF

size: .
D: .
J: TRBJ2-3
V: TRBV24-1
DNA: TGTGCCACCAGTGATTTACAGGGACTAACGCAGTATTTT
CDR3: CATSDLQGLTQYF

size: .
D: TRBD1
J: TRBJ2-7
V: TRBV6-6
DNA: TGTGCCAGCAGACCTTCATCAGGGGGTCTCTACGAGCAGTACTTC
CDR3: CASRPSSGGLYEQYF

size: .
D: .
J: TRBJ2-3
V: TRBV6-2/TRBV6-3
DNA: TGTGCCAGCAGTTCCGGGACGCAGTATTTT
CDR3: CASSSGTQYF